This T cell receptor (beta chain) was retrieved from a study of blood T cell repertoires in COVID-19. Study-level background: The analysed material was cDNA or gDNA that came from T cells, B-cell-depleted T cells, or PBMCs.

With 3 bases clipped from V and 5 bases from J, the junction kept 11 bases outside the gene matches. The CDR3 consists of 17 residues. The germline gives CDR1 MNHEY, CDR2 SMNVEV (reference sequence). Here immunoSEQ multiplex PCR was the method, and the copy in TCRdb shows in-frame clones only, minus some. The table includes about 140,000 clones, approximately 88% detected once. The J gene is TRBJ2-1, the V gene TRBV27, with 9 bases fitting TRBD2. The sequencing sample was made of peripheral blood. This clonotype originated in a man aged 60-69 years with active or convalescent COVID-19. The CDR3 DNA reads TGTGCCAGCAGTTTCTCGGTGGTAGCGGGAGCACACAATGAGCAGTTCTTC. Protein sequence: CASSFSVVAGAHNEQFF.